These 15 T cell receptor beta chains share one sample of origin, sequenced in a study of Ad26.COV2.S vaccination and SARS-CoV-2 variants. Generated by immunoSEQ multiplex PCR, the TCRdb table keeps only in-frame clones and is missing some. The sample carries about 280,000 clones, 87% recorded once. Described treatment: 15 to 20 received Ad26.COV2.S at low or high dose, single or two shots; 5 received placebo; per-sample allocation not given. Samples came from day 63 after the first vaccine or placebo injection. This material consisted of peripheral blood, taken in a trial of Ad26.COV2.S vaccine versus placebo. These receptor sequences come from a person aged 18-65 years who received the Ad26.COV2.S COVID-19 vaccine or a placebo.

The chain joins TRBV3-1 (or the pseudogene TRBV3-2) to TRBJ2-5, with a possible D match to TRBD1 (5 bases). Germline lookup yields CDR1 LGHDT and CDR2 YNNKEL (reference sequence). The CDR3 runs 15 residues. The V gene lost 3 bases and the J gene lost 6 bases, with 17 bases spanning the gap. As DNA, the CDR3 is TGTGCCAGCAGCCAGGGGCCCGGGTCTGGAAAGACCCAGTACTTC. Its protein is CASSQGPGSGKTQYF.

The genes are TRBV3-1 (or the pseudogene TRBV3-2) and TRBJ2-5; TRBD2 aligns across 7 bases. The CDR3 loop spans 16 amino acids. V was clipped by 0 bases and J by 2 bases; unmatched bases: 6. Germline V gene data show CDR1 as LGHDT and CDR2 as YNNKEL (reference sequence). The CDR3 coding sequence is TGTGCCAGCAGCCAAGAATCGGCTAGCGGACAAGAGACCCAGTACTTC. It yields the protein CASSQESASGQETQYF.

CDR3 in DNA: TGCGCCAGCAGCTTGGACAGGGGGCTCGAGACCCAGTACTTC. Protein sequence: CASSLDRGLETQYF. This rearrangement joins TRBV5-1 to TRBJ2-5; 9 bases match TRBD1. The V gene's germline CDR1 is SGHRS and CDR2 YFSETQ. The V gene end was trimmed by 0 bases and the J gene end by 5 bases; junction bases not matched to a gene: 2. The CDR3 consists of 14 residues.

The genes are TRBV5-4 and TRBJ1-5; D is undetermined. V lost 1 base to trimming and J lost 3 bases, with 2 bases between them. This CDR3 region has 12 residues. Germline CDR1 reads SGHNT; CDR2 reads YYREEE (reference sequence). The CDR3 sequence: CASSLPNQPQHF. CDR3 DNA: TGTGCCAGCAGCTTGCCCAATCAGCCCCAGCATTTT.

With respect to this clone: Other DNA sequences in the sample encode the same CDR3. V is TRBV4-1 and J is TRBJ1-4, with D hard to call. Per germline, CDR1 MGHRA and CDR2 YSYEKL. V lost 2 bases, J lost 5 bases, and 9 bases lay in between. The CDR3 sequence is 14 residues long. The CDR3 loop reads CASSQQVGNEKLFF. The CDR3 DNA reads TGCGCCAGCAGCCAACAGGTTGGGAATGAAAAACTGTTTTTT.

The J gene is TRBJ2-3, the V gene TRBV7-8; no firm D call. V was clipped by 5 bases and J by 3 bases, with 9 bases between them. The germline V gene encodes CDR1 SGHVS and CDR2 FQNEAQ. The CDR3 runs to 13 residues. The CDR3 region is CASSPFSTDTQYF. CDR3 DNA: TGTGCCAGCAGCCCCTTTTCAACAGATACGCAGTATTTT. The full variable domain, with the rest looked up from reference TRBV7-8 and TRBJ2-3, is GAGVSQSPRYKVAKRGQDVALRCDPISGHVSLFWYQQALGQGPEFLTYFQNEAQLDKSGLPSDRFFAERPEGSVSTLKIQRTQQEDSAVYLCASSPFSTDTQYFGPGTRLTVL.

The rearrangement links TRBV4-1 to TRBJ2-5; D is undetermined. Germline values: CDR1 MGHRA, CDR2 YSYEKL. This CDR3 has 15 residues. Trimming left V 0 bases short and J 5 bases short, with 13 bases between. This chain's CDR3 is CASSQEVSRSETQYF. The CDR3 coding sequence is TGCGCCAGCAGCCAAGAAGTTAGCCGGAGTGAGACCCAGTACTTC.

V usage is TRBV5-1 and J usage is TRBJ2-3, with D hard to call. Germline CDR1 SGHRS, CDR2 YFSETQ. The CDR3 is 14 residues long. Trimming shortened V by 4 bases and J by 0 bases, and 9 bases separated the two germline ends. The CDR3 protein is CASSIGPSTDTQYF. The CDR3 DNA follows: TGCGCCAGCAGCATCGGACCGAGCACAGATACGCAGTATTTT.

The chain couples TRBV9 to TRBJ2-7; 10 positions match TRBD1. Germline V gene lookup returns CDR1 SGDLS and CDR2 YYNGEE. The CDR3 loop spans 15 amino acids. V shed 3 bases and J 6 bases; nucleotides not matched to a gene: 9. CDR3 coding DNA: TGTGCCAGCAGCGCAACCGGGACAGGGGCTGCCGAGCAGTACTTC. Translated: CASSATGTGAAEQYF.

The chain links TRBV11-2 to TRBJ1-1; TRBD1 aligns across 8 bases. The germline V gene has CDR1 SGHAT and CDR2 FQNNGV. The CDR3 is made up of 14 amino acids. Trimming took 8 bases from V and 3 from J; bases not matched to a gene: 8. As DNA, the CDR3 is TGTGCCAGCGGGCAGGGGGCGCTGGACACTGAAGCTTTCTTT. It encodes CASGQGALDTEAFF.

V is TRBV18 and J is TRBJ2-1, with D unclear. The CDR3 consists of 15 residues. Germline-derived CDR1 and CDR2 are KGHSH and LQKENI. V lost 0 bases and J 0 bases, leaving 6 bases between the germline ends. CDR3 in DNA: TGTGCCAGCTCACCACCCGTCGACTCCTACAATGAGCAGTTCTTC. Protein: CASSPPVDSYNEQFF.

This clone appeared once. J is TRBJ1-2 and V is TRBV7-9; D unresolved. The V and J ends lost 0 bases and 8 bases respectively, with 10 bases between them. The length of the CDR3 is 13 residues. Germline V CDR1 and CDR2: SEHNR, FQNEAQ (reference sequence). Here the CDR3 DNA reads TGTGCCAGCAGCTTAGCAGGGAAAGGGGGCTACACCTTC. Its protein is CASSLAGKGGYTF.

The chain uses TRBV18 and TRBJ1-2; D ambiguous. Germline V gives CDR1 KGHSH, CDR2 LQKENI. The CDR3 loop spans 15 amino acids. Trimming left V 2 bases short and J 4 bases short, with 14 bases between. CDR3 amino acids: CASSPGSRGAYGYTF. The CDR3 bases are TGTGCCAGCTCACCAGGCTCTCGCGGAGCCTATGGCTACACCTTC.

The V and J genes are TRBV18 and TRBJ2-7; TRBD1 agrees at 9 bases. Germline V gene lookup returns CDR1 KGHSH and CDR2 LQKENI. The CDR3 loop spans 17 amino acids. Unmatched junction bases numbered 12, after V lost 1 base and J lost 5 bases. The CDR3 sequence: CASSPRQLGQGRHEQYF. The CDR3 nucleotides are TGTGCCAGCTCACCACGACAACTTGGACAGGGGCGGCACGAGCAGTACTTC.

The rearrangement uses TRBV6-1 and TRBJ1-4; D ambiguous. The CDR3 is made up of 14 amino acids. Per the germline V gene, CDR1 is MNHNS and CDR2 is SASEGT. Trimming pared 3 bases from V and 7 bases from J, leaving 12 bases between. CDR3 nucleotides: TGTGCCAGCAGTGAGGAGTTTGTGACTGAAAAACTGTTTTTT. It encodes CASSEEFVTEKLFF.